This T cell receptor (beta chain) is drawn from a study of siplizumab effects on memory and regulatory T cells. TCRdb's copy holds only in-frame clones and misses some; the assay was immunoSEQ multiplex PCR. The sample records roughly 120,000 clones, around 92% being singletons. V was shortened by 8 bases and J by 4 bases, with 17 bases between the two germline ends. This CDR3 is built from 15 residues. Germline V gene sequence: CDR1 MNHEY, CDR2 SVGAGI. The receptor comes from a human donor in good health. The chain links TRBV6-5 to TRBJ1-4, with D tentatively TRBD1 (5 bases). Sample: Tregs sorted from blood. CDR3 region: CASGRPRGFNEKLFF. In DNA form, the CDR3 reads TGTGCCAGCGGTCGTCCACGGGGGTTTAATGAAAAACTGTTTTTT.